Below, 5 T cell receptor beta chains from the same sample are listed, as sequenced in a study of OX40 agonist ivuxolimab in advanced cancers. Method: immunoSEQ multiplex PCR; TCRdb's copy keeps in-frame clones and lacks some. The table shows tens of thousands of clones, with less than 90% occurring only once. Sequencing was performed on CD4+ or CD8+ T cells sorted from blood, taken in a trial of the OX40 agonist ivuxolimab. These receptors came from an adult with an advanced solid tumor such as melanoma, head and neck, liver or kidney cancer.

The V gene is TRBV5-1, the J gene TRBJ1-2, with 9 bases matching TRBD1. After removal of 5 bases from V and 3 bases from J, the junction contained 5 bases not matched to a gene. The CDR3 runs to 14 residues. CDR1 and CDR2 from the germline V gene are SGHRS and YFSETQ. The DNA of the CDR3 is TGCGCCAGCAGGCTAACAGGGGGCCACTATGGCTACACCTTC. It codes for CASRLTGGHYGYTF.

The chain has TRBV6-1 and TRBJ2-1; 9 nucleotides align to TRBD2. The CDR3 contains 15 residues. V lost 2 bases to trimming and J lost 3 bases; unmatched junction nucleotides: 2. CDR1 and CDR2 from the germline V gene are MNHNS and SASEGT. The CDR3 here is CASSETSGRYNEQFF. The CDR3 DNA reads TGTGCCAGCAGTGAAACTAGCGGGCGCTACAATGAGCAGTTCTTC.

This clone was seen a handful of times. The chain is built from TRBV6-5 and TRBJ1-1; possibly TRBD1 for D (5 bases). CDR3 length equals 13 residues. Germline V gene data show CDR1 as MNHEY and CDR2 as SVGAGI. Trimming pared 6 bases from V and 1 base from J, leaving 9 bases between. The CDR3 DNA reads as TGTGCCAGCAGAGTCGGGGGGAACACTGAAGCTTTCTTT. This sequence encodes CASRVGGNTEAFF.

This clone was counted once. CDR3 bases: TGTGCCAGCAGTCGGCGATCAGGGTTTGAGGAAAAACTGTTTTTT. Translated, it gives CASSRRSGFEEKLFF. The rearrangement uses TRBV6-6 and TRBJ1-4; tentatively, D is TRBD1 (5 bases). V was shortened by 5 bases and J by 8 bases, with 18 bases between the two germline ends. The germline V gene encodes CDR1 MNHNY and CDR2 SVGAGI (reference sequence). The CDR3 length is 15 residues.

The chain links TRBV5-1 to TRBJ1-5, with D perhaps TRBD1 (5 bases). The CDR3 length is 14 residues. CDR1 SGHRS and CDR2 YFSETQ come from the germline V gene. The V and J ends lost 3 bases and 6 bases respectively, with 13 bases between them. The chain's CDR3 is CASSSGLGGQPQHF. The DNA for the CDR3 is TGCGCCAGCAGCTCAGGGTTGGGCGGTCAGCCCCAGCATTTT.